The sequence of this T cell receptor (beta chain) was determined in a study of blood T cell repertoires in COVID-19. About the research overall: Some COVID-19 samples were acute and others convalescent; all came from the United States, Italy and Spain.

In the authors' workflow: Nucleated cell number was recorded as an estimate derived from reference gene primer amplification. Profiled with immunoSEQ multiplex PCR; TCRdb holds only in-frame clones, not every one. Clonal size and the V and J genes are those of that table, whereas D and trimming came from the DNA. Seen here are about 230,000 clones, 86% observed once, and the top ten hold around a sixth. The age range of participants was 18 to 89 years, with residence in about two dozen US areas. Participant-given clinical history determined each cohort assignment. CDR1 GTSNPN and CDR2 SVGIG come from the germline V gene (reference sequence). The CDR3 length is 15 residues. V dropped 5 bases and J dropped 2; count of bases not matched to a gene: 9.

The chain uses TRBV30 and TRBJ2-7, with 10 bases aligning to TRBD1. The TCR comes from a man in his late teens or twenties who had recovered from COVID-19. The material sequenced was PBMCs or T cells enriched from blood (not recorded which). CDR3 DNA: TGTGCCTGGGAAAAGACAGGGGGCCCCCCCTACGAGCAGTACTTC. Protein sequence: CAWEKTGGPPYEQYF.